One sample yielded the 7 T cell receptor beta chains listed below, sequenced in a study of T cells in Graves' hyperthyroidism and ophthalmopathy. RNA transcripts yielded amplified TCR beta CDR3 regions. HTBI primers drove first-round RT-PCR of the TCR CDR3. TCRdb fed the multiplex PCR reads into MiXCR, producing one record per CDR3 protein. The sample lists over 700,000 distinct CDR3 sequences, around 40% seen once, with approximately 31% in the top ten. Material for sequencing was blood. These receptors all come from a middle-aged woman with Graves' hyperthyroidism.

About this clonotype itself: A read error is possible here, since a much larger clone lies one base away. This sequence joins TRBV9 and TRBJ1-3; no firm D call. CDR3 length: 15 residues. The germline V gene encodes CDR1 SGDLS and CDR2 YYNGEE. CDR3 coding DNA: TGTGCCACCATGGGAGCCAACTACTCTGGAAACGCCATATATTTT. As protein: CATMGANYSGNAIYF.

This clonotype was counted a few times. V and J are TRBV6-6 and TRBJ2-7; TRBD1 matches at 8 bases. Germline lookup yields CDR1 MNHNY and CDR2 SVGAGI (reference sequence). The trim removed 7 bases at V and 6 bases at J, leaving 8 bases unmatched. This CDR3 is 13 amino acids long. The CDR3 loop reads CASTSDRGSEQYF. The CDR3 DNA reads as TGTGCCAGCACGTCTGACAGGGGCAGCGAGCAGTACTTC.

This rearrangement joins TRBV6-5 to TRBJ2-7; 8 bases fit TRBD2. Germline V lookup: CDR1 MNHEY, CDR2 SVGAGI. With V trimmed by 6 bases and J by 3 bases, 4 bases remained unmatched. The CDR3 is 13 residues long. The CDR3 sequence is CASRPGGVYEQYF. CDR3 coding DNA: TGTGCCAGCAGGCCGGGGGGGGTCTACGAGCAGTACTTC.

This clonotype was recorded many times. A junction boundary mismatches the germline segment, possibly from a read error. The gene calls are TRBV19 and TRBJ1-3; D unclear. The CDR3 runs 14 residues. Per the germline V gene, CDR1 is LNHDA and CDR2 is SQIVND (reference sequence). CDR3 amino acids: CASSIGDSGNTIYF. CDR3 nucleotides: TGTGCCAGCAGTATCGGGGATTCTGGAAACACCATATATTTT.

This clonotype has only a few counts. The V gene is TRBV12-3 or TRBV12-4, the J gene TRBJ2-5; 8 bases match TRBD1. The CDR3 loop spans 15 amino acids. V trimming: 5 bases; J trimming: 6 bases; junction bases outside the gene matches: 11. CDR3 nucleotides: TGTGCCAGCAGTAAAGGACAGGGCCTTTTCCAGACCCAGTACTTC. This gives the protein CASSKGQGLFQTQYF.

The chain uses TRBV5-1 and TRBJ1-2; D is undetermined. CDR3 length equals 12 residues. Germline values: CDR1 SGHRS, CDR2 YFSETQ. The V end was cut by 2 bases, the J end by 8 bases, with 10 bases between. The CDR3, as DNA: TGCGCCAGCAGCTTCCCCAACGAGGGCTACACCTTC. Protein sequence: CASSFPNEGYTF. The full variable domain, completed using reference TRBV5-1 and TRBJ1-2, is KAGVTQTPRYLIKTRGQQVTLSCSPISGHRSVSWYQQTPGQGLQFLFEYFSETQRNKGNFPGRFSGRQFSNSRSEMNVSTLELGDSALYLCASSFPNEGYTFGSGTRLTVV.

This clonotype was observed once. J is TRBJ1-6 and V is TRBV7-8, with D hard to call. Germline CDR1 reads SGHVS; CDR2 reads FQNEAQ. Trimming stripped 5 bases from V and 8 bases from J, with 22 bases between. The CDR3 is 17 amino acids. CDR3 sequence (DNA): TGTGCCAGCAGCCAAGCTAGGACCGGGGAGCTGCATTCACCCCTCCACTTT. It translates to CASSQARTGELHSPLHF.